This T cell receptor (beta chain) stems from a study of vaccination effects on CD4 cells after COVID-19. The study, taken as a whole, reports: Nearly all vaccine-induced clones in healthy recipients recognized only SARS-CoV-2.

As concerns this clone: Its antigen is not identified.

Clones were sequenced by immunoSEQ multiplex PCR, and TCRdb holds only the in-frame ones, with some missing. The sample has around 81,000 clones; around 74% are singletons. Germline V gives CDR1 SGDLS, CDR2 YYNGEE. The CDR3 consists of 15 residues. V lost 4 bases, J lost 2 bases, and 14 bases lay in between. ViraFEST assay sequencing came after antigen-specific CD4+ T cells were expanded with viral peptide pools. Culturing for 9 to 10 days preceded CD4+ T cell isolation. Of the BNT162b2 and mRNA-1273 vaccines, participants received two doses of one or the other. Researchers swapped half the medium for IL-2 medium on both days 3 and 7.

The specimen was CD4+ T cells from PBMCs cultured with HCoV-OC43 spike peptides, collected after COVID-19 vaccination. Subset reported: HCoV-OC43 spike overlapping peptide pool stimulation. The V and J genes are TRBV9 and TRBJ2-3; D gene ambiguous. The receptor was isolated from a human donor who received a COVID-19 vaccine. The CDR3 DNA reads TGTGCCAGCAGCCCGAGCCTTGCCCTCACAGATACGCAGTATTTT. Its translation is CASSPSLALTDTQYF.